These 7 T cell receptor beta chains share one sample of origin, sequenced in a study of Tregs in tolerant kidney transplant recipients. Measured with immunoSEQ multiplex PCR; TCRdb has only the in-frame clones, and not every one. The specimen's table records about 33,000 clones. The sequenced sample was CD8+ T cells from blood, obtained before the transplant. These TCRs come from a human donor who received a combined kidney and bone marrow transplant.

Notes on this clone: The CDR3 end is not reached by the read, which stops 3 residues before it; the germline J gene fills it in. The rearrangement joins TRBV6-1 to TRBJ2-1; 12 bases map to TRBD1. This CDR3 is 16 amino acids long. Germline lookup yields CDR1 MNHNS and CDR2 SASEGT. After removal of 2 bases from V and 9 bases from J, the junction contained 8 bases not matched to a gene. Partial CDR3 DNA: TGTGCCAGCAGTGAACCGGGACAGGGGGCCGACGCTGAG. It yields the protein CASSEPGQGADAE. The full CDR3 protein reads CASSEPGQGADAEQFF.

CDR3 DNA, as far as it was read: TGTGCCAGCAGCTTAGTGGCAGATAGCAATCAGCCC. Translated: CASSLVADSNQP. The entire CDR3 protein reads CASSLVADSNQPQHF. V and J are TRBV7-2 and TRBJ1-5, with no clear D. Coverage ceases 3 residues before the CDR3 finishes, and the germline J gene fills in the end. The CDR3 consists of 15 residues. Germline CDR1 reads SGHTA; CDR2 reads FQGNSA. The V end lost 1 base, the J end lost 0 bases, and 7 bases lay between the germline ends.

Comments on this clone: Read sequence stops 3 residues before the CDR3 end, and the germline J gene provides the missing end. The chain employs TRBV7-9 and TRBJ2-5, with 8 bases lining up with TRBD2. The CDR3 consists of 13 residues. The trim removed 5 bases at V and 3 bases at J, leaving 2 bases unmatched. The germline gives CDR1 SEHNR, CDR2 FQNEAQ (reference sequence). CDR3 DNA (partial): TGTGCCAGCAGCCCCGGGGGGGAAGAGACC. Its translation: CASSPGGEET. The CDR3 in its entirety is CASSPGGEETQYF.

Remarks on this clone: The read ends 3 residues shy of where the CDR3 ends; the end is completed using the germline J gene. J is TRBJ2-7 and V is TRBV20-1; D remains ambiguous. Trimming removed 3 bases from V and 0 bases from J, with 9 bases in between. Germline CDR1 DFQATT, CDR2 SNEGSKA (reference sequence). This CDR3 spans 13 amino acids. CDR3 bases read: TGCAGTGCTAGTTTCATCTACTCCTACGAG. It encodes CSASFIYSYE. The whole CDR3 protein is CSASFIYSYEQYF.

Regarding this clone: Read data end 3 residues before the CDR3 end; the end is taken from the germline J gene. The rearrangement uses TRBV2 and TRBJ1-2, with TRBD1 matching over 7 bases. Germline V lookup: CDR1 SNHLY, CDR2 FYNNEI. Losses at the gene ends were 9 bases for V and 7 bases for J; bases not matched to a gene: 11. The CDR3 totals 13 residues. CDR3 DNA (partial): TGTGCCAGTCCGTCAAAGGGGGCTGTTGGC. This sequence encodes CASPSKGAVG. The entire CDR3 sequence reads CASPSKGAVGYTF.

The chain's CDR3 is CASSGVGGASPQETQYF. Incomplete CDR3 DNA: TGTGCCAGCAGCGGGGTGGGGGGGGCCAGTCCCCAAGAGACC. The chain is built from TRBV7-6 and TRBJ2-5; the D gene is possibly TRBD2 (7 bases). The CDR3 end falls 3 residues outside the read, so it is completed with the germline J gene. Trimming removed 5 bases from V and 1 base from J, with 20 bases in between. The CDR3 totals 17 residues. Per the germline V gene, CDR1 is SGHVS and CDR2 is FNYEAQ. The whole variable domain, remainder taken from reference TRBV7-6 and TRBJ2-5, is GAGVSQSPRYKVTKRGQDVALRCDPISGHVSLYWYRQALGQGPEFLTYFNYEAQQDKSGLPNDRFSAERPEGSISTLTIQRTEQRDSAMYRCASSGVGGASPQETQYFGPGTRLLVL.

As regards this clone: The sequenced fragment ends 3 residues before the CDR3 boundary, so the rest is inferred from the germline J gene. The chain recombines TRBV23-1 with TRBJ1-5; no reliable D call. TRBV23-1 is placed among ORFs of uncertain function. The CDR3 spans 18 residues. Trimming removed 3 bases from V and 3 bases from J, with 21 bases in between. CDR3 DNA, as far as it was read: TGCGCCAGCAGTCATCCCTCAGGCAGAGGGTGGGTCAATCAGCCC. It translates to CASSHPSGRGWVNQP. The entire CDR3 protein reads CASSHPSGRGWVNQPQHF.